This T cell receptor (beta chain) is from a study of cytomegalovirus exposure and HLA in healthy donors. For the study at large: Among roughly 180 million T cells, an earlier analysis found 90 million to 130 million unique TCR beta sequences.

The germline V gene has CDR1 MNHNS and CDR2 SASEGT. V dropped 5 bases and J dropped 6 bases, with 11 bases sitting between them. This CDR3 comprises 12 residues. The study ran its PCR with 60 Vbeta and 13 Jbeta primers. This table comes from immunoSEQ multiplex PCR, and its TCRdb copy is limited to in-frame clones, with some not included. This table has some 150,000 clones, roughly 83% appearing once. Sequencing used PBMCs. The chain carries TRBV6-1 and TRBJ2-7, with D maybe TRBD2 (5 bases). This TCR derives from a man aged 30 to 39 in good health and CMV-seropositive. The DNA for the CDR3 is TGTGCCAGCAGTCCGGAGGCGAGCGAGCAGTACTTC. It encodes CASSPEASEQYF.